The source of this T cell receptor beta chain is a study of T cell repertoires in cytomegalovirus infection. Study as a whole: A matching HLA type, together with CMV infection, was signaled by public TCR beta signatures. Study conclusions and caveats: HLA-C-restricted CMV-specific TCR beta clonotypes were dominant in the ex vivo response.

This clonotype was observed a handful of times. Its specificity is unknown. TCRdb re-called the reads through MiXCR, storing one row per CDR3 protein. Of roughly 250,000 distinct CDR3 sequences detected, approximately 13% appear once; the ten largest clones hold 1.5% to 2%. Unmatched junction bases numbered 8, after V lost 5 bases and J lost 4 bases. This CDR3 contains 14 residues. Germline V lookup: CDR1 MDHEN, CDR2 SYDVKM. Material for sequencing was PBMCs. The receptor was isolated from a human donor in good health (CMV status not recorded). Some clones in this sample may be carry-over from other donors' samples. The chain recombines TRBV28 with TRBJ2-7; 7 bases align to TRBD2. DNA of the CDR3: TGTGCCAGCAGTCGTGGGGGGGGACGATACGAGCAGTACTTC. Its protein is CASSRGGGRYEQYF.